This T cell receptor (beta chain) was sequenced in a study of blood T cell repertoires in COVID-19. Data came from immunoSEQ multiplex PCR; TCRdb stores just in-frame clones and leaves some out. The sample lists 55,000 to 95,000 clones, around four fifths seen once, with about 1.9% in the top ten. Trimming shortened V by 2 bases and J by 5 bases, and 10 bases separated the two germline ends. Germline V gene data show CDR1 as SGHNT and CDR2 as YENEEA. The CDR3 loop spans 15 amino acids. The chain uses TRBV11-3 and TRBJ1-6, with D maybe TRBD1 (6 bases). Sequencing was performed on peripheral blood. The TCR originated in an older woman with acute or convalescent COVID-19. CDR3 nucleotide sequence: TGTGCCAGCAGCTTAAACGGACAGAATAATTCACCCCTCCACTTT. As protein: CASSLNGQNNSPLHF.